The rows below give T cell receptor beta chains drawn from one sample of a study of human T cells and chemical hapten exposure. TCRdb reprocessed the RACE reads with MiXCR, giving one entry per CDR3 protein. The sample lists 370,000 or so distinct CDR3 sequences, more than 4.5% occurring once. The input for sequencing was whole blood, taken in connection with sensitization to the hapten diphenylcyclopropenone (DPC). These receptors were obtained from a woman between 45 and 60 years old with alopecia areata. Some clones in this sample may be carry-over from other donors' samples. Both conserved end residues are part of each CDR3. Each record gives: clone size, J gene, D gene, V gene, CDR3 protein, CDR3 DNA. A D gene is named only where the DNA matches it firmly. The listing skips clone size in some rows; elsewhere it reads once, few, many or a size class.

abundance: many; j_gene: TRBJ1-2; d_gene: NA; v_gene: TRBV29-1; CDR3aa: CSVEAGVNYGYTF; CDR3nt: TGCAGCGTTGAGGCGGGGGTTAACTATGGCTACACCTTC
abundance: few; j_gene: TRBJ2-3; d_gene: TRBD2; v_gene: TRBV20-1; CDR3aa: CSALPFGGRNPDTQYF; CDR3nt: TGCAGTGCTCTACCATTTGGCGGGAGAAATCCAGATACGCAGTATTTT
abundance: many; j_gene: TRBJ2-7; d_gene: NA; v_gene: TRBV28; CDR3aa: CASSRTYSSYEQYF; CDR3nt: TGTGCCAGCAGCCGGACCTACAGCTCCTACGAGCAGTACTTC
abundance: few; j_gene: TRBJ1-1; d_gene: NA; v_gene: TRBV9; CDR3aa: CASSGSGNTEAFF; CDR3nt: TGTGCCAGCAGCGGTTCTGGGAACACTGAAGCTTTCTTT
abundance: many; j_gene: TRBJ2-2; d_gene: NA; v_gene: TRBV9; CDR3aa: CASSSPGMPGELFF; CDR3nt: TGTGCCAGCAGCTCTCCGGGGATGCCCGGGGAGCTGTTTTTT
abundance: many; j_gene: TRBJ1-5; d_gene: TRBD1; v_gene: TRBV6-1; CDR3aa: CASIDRAFFNQPQHF; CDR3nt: TGTGCCAGCATAGACAGGGCGTTCTTCAATCAGCCCCAGCATTTT
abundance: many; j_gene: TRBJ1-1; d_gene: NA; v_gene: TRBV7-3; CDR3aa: CASSLYRDKEAFF; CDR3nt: TGTGCCAGCAGCTTGTACAGGGACAAAGAAGCTTTCTTT
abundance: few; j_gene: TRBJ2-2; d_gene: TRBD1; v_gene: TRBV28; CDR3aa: CASSSPRTGDRELFF; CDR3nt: TGTGCCAGCAGTTCCCCCAGGACAGGCGATAGGGAGCTGTTTTTT
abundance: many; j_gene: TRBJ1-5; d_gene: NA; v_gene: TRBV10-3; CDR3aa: CASREQGGQPQHF; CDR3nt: TGTGCCTCAAGGGAACAGGGAGGACAGCCCCAGCATTTT
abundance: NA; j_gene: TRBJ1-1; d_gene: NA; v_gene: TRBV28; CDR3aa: CASSSEAFF; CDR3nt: TGTGCCAGCAGTTCGGAAGCTTTCTTT
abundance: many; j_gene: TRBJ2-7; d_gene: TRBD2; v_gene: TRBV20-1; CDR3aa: CSADPPLAGGNEQYF; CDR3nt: TGCAGTGCTGACCCCCCACTAGCGGGAGGAAACGAGCAGTACTTC
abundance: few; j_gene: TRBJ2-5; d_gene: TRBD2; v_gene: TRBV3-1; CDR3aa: CASSQEQRGGAETQYF; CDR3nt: TGTGCCAGCAGCCAAGAACAGCGGGGGGGCGCAGAGACCCAGTACTTC
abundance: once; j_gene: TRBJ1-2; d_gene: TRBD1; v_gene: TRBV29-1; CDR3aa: CSVRGRGGGNYGYTF; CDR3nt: TGCAGCGTTCGTGGGAGAGGGGGCGGTAACTATGGCTACACCTTC
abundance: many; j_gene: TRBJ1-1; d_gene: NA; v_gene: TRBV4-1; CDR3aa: CASSHAAMNTEAFF; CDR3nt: TGCGCCAGCAGCCACGCGGCCATGAACACTGAAGCTTTCTTT
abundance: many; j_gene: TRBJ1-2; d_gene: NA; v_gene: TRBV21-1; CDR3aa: CASSSYGYTF; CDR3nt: TGTGCCAGCAGCAGCTATGGCTACACCTTC
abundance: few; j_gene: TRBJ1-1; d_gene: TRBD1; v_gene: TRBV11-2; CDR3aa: CASRQGQGAGNTEAFF; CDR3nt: TGTGCCAGCAGGCAGGGACAGGGGGCTGGAAACACTGAAGCTTTCTTT
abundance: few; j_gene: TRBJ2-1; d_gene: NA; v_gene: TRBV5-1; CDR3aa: CASSFGSLASYNEQFF; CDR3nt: TGCGCCAGCAGCTTTGGCTCGCTAGCCTCCTACAATGAGCAGTTCTTC
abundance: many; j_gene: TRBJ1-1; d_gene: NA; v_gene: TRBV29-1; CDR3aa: CSVEDGVGEAFF; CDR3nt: TGCAGCGTTGAAGATGGGGTCGGTGAAGCTTTCTTT
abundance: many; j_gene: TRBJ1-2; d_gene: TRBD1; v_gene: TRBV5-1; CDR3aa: CASSLAPGGDYGYTF; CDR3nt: TGCGCCAGCAGCTTGGCCCCAGGGGGCGACTATGGCTACACCTTC
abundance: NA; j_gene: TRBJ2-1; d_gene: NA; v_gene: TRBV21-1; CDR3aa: CASGGTGESSYNEQFF; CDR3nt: TGTGCCAGTGGGGGGACAGGGGAAAGCTCCTACAATGAGCAGTTCTTC
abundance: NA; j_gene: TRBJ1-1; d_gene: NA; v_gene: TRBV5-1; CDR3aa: CASSLAGAPREAFF; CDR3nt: TGCGCCAGCAGCTTGGCAGGGGCCCCGCGCGAAGCTTTCTTT
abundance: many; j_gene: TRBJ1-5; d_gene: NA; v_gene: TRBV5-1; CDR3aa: CASSLEGQSNQPQHF; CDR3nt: TGCGCCAGCAGCTTGGAGGGCCAAAGCAATCAGCCCCAGCATTTT
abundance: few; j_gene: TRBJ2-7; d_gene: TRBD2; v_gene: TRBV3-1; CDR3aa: CASSQDTSGPSYEQYF; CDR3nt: TGTGCCAGCAGCCAAGATACTAGCGGGCCTTCCTACGAGCAGTACTTC
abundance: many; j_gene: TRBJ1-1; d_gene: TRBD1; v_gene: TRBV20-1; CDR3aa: CSAQQGLNTEAFF; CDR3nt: TGCAGTGCGCAACAGGGGCTGAACACTGAAGCTTTCTTT
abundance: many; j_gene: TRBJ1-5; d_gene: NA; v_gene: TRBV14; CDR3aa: CASSQRDQPQHF; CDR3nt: TGTGCCAGCAGCCAAAGGGATCAGCCCCAGCATTTT
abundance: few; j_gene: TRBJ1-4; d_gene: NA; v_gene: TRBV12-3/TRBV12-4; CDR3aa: CASTHRLRATNEKLFF; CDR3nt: TGTGCCAGCACCCACCGGCTCCGGGCAACTAATGAAAAACTGTTTTTT
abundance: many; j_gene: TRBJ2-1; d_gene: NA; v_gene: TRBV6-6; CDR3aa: CASSPGTEQFF; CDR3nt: TGTGCCAGCAGCCCCGGGACGGAGCAGTTCTTC
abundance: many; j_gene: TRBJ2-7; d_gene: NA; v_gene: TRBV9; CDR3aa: CASSPAGGGYEQYF; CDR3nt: TGTGCCAGCAGCCCTGCCGGGGGTGGCTACGAGCAGTACTTC
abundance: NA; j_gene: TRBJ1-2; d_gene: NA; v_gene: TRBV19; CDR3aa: CASSSPGSGYTF; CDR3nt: TGTGCCAGTAGTAGTCCCGGGTCGGGCTACACCTTC
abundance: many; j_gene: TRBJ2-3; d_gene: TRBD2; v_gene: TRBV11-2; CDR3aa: CASRSGGRFHGTDTQYF; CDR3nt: TGTGCCAGCAGGTCGGGAGGGAGGTTTCACGGCACAGATACGCAGTATTTT
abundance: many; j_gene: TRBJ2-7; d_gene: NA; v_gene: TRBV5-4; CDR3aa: CASSLAGILYEQYF; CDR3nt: TGTGCCAGCAGCTTAGCAGGAATTCTCTACGAGCAGTACTTC
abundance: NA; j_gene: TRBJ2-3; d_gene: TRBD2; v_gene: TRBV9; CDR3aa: CASSAGGSRSTDTQYF; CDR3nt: TGTGCCAGCAGCGCCGGGGGGTCGCGGTCCACAGATACGCAGTATTTT
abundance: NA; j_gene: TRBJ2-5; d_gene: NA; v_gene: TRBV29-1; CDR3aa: CSVALQGPGETQYF; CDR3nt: TGCAGCGTTGCCCTTCAGGGGCCCGGCGAGACCCAGTACTTC
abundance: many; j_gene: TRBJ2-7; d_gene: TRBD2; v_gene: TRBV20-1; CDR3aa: CSAPTRASPRGWQYF; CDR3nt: TGCAGTGCTCCCACCCGGGCTAGCCCGCGGGGGTGGCAGTACTTC
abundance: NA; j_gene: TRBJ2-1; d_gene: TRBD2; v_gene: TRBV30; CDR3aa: CAWKTSGPSYNEQFF; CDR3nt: TGTGCCTGGAAGACTAGCGGACCCTCCTACAATGAGCAGTTCTTC
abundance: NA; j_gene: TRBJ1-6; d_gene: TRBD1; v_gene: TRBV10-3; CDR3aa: CATAQGGGNSPLHF; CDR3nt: TGTGCCACGGCACAGGGGGGTGGGAATTCACCCCTCCACTTT
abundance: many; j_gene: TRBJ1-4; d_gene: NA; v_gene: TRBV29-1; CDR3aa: CSVVLAGETNEKLFF; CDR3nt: TGCAGCGTTGTTCTTGCGGGGGAAACTAATGAAAAACTGTTTTTT
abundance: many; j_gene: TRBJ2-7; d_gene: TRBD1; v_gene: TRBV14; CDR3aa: CASSPRGRYEQYF; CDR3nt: TGTGCCAGCAGCCCCAGGGGGCGTTACGAGCAGTACTTC
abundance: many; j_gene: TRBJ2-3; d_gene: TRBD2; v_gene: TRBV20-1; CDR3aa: CSERLAGTDTQYF; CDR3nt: TGCAGTGAAAGACTAGCGGGCACAGATACGCAGTATTTT
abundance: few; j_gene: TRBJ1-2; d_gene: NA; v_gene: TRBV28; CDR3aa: CASSPTRGPYGYTF; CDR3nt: TGTGCCAGCAGTCCCACGAGGGGTCCCTATGGCTACACCTTC
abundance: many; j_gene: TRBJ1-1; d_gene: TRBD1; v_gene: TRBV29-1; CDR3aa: CSVGQGDTEAFF; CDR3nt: TGCAGCGTTGGGCAGGGGGACACTGAAGCTTTCTTT
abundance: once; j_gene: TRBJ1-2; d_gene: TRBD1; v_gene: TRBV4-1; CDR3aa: CASSQGGDRGNYGYTF; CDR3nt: TGCGCCAGCAGCCAAGGTGGGGACAGGGGGAACTATGGCTACACCTTC
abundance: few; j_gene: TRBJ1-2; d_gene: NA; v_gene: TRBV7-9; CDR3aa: CASSLGLGPNYGYTF; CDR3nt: TGTGCCAGCAGCTTAGGTCTGGGACCGAACTATGGCTACACCTTC
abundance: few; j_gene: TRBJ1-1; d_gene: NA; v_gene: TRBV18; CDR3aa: CASSRVDKNTEAFF; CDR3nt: TGTGCCAGCTCACGAGTCGACAAGAACACTGAAGCTTTCTTT
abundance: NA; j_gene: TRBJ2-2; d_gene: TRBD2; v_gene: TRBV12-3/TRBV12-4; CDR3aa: CASSPLAGGAGELFF; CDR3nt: TGTGCCAGCAGTCCTCTGGCGGGGGGTGCCGGGGAGCTGTTTTTT
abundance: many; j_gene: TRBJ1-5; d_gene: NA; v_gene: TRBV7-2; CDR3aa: CASSLNSLRHQPQHF; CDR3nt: TGTGCCAGCAGCTTAAACAGTCTCCGCCATCAGCCCCAGCATTTT
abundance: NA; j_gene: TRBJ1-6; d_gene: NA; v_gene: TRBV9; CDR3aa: CASNRELSSPLHF; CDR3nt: TGTGCCAGCAATAGGGAGCTTAGTTCACCCCTCCACTTT
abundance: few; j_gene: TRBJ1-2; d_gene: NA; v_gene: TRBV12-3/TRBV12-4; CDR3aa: CASSENNYGYTF; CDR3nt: TGTGCCAGCAGCGAAAATAACTATGGCTACACCTTC
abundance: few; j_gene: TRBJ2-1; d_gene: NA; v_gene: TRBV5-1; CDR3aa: CASSLQGPRDNEQFF; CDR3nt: TGCGCCAGCAGCTTACAGGGTCCCAGGGACAATGAGCAGTTCTTC
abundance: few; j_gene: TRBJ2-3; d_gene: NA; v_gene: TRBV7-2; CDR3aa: CASSLEGGLNTDTQYF; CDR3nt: TGTGCCAGCAGCTTAGAAGGTGGACTAAACACAGATACGCAGTATTTT
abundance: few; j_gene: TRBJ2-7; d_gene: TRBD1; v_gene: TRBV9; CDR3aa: CASSGGQGSWEQYF; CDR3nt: TGTGCCAGCAGCGGTGGACAGGGTAGTTGGGAGCAGTACTTC
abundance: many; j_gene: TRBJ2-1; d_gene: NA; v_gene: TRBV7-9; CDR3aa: CASSPLLQVTRGNEQFF; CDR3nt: TGTGCCAGCAGCCCCCTGCTCCAGGTCACGAGGGGCAATGAGCAGTTCTTC
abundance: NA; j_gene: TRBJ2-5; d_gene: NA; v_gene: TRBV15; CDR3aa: CATSIRRGGETQYF; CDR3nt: TGTGCCACCAGCATCAGGAGGGGGGGAGAGACCCAGTACTTC
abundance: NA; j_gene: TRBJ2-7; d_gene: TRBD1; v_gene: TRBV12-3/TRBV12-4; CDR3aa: CASSFLDRAWQYF; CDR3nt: TGTGCCAGCAGTTTCCTTGACAGGGCATGGCAGTACTTC
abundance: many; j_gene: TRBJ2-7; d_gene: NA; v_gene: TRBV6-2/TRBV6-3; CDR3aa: CASSLSGEQYF; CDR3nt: TGTGCCAGCAGTCTTAGCGGAGAGCAGTACTTC